Given below is one T cell receptor (beta chain) in context. The V and J ends lost 3 bases and 3 bases respectively, with 12 bases between them. Germline values: CDR1 SGHRS, CDR2 YFSETQ. The CDR3 loop spans 14 amino acids. TCRdb analysed the reads with MiXCR anew, one entry per CDR3 protein. The top ten hold roughly 25% of the sample, which has 500,000 to 600,000 distinct CDR3 sequences, approximately 17% seen once. This entry belongs to a study of T cell repertoires in cytomegalovirus infection. The sample was CD8+ T cells from PBMCs. The sequence came from a human donor in good health (CMV status not recorded). Some clones in this sample may be carry-over from other donors' samples. The chain employs TRBV5-1 and TRBJ1-2, with D maybe TRBD1 (5 bases). In DNA form, the CDR3 reads TGCGCCAGCAGCTCCCAATGGGGGGACTATGGCTACACCTTC. Protein sequence: CASSSQWGDYGYTF.